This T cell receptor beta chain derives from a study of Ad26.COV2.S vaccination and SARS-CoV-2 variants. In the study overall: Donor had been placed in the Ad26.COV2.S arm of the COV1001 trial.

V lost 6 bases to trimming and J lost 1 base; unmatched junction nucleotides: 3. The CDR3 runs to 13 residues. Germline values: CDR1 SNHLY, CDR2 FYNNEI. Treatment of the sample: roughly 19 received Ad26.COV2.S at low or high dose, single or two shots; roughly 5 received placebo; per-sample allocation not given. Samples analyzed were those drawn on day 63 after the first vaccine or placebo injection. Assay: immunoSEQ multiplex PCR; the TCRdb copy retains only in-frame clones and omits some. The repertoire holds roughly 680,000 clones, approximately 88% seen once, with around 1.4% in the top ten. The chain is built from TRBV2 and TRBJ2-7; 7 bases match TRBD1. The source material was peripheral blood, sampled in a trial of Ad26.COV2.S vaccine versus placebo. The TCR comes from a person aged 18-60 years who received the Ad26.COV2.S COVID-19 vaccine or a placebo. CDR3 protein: CASRQGQSYEQYF. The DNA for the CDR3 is TGTGCCAGCAGGCAGGGACAGTCCTACGAGCAGTACTTC.